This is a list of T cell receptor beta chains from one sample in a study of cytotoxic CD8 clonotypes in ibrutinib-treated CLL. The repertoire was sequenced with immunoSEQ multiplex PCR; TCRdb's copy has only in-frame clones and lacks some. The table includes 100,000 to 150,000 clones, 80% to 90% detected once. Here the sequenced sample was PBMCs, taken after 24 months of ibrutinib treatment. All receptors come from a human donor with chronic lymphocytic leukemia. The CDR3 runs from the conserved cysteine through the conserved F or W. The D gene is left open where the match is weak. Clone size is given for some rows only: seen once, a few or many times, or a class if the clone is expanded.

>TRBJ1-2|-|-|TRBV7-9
CASSPPTGGSYGYTF
TGTGCCAGCAGCCCGCCCACGGGGGGGAGCTATGGCTACACCTTC
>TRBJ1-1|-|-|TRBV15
CATSRGGQNTEAFF
TGTGCCACCAGCAGAGGGGGACAGAACACTGAAGCTTTCTTT
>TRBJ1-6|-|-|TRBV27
CASSFGVRSYNSPLHF
TGTGCCAGCAGTTTCGGCGTCCGCTCCTATAATTCACCCCTCCACTTT
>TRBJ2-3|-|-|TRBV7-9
CASSSQRGGLSDTQYF
TGTGCCAGCAGCTCTCAGAGGGGGGGCCTTTCAGATACGCAGTATTTT
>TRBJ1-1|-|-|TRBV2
CASSQDSRYTEAFF
TGTGCCAGCAGTCAGGACAGCCGATACACTGAAGCTTTCTTT
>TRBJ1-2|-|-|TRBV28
CASFREGEDWDGYTF
TGTGCCAGCTTCAGGGAGGGAGAAGATTGGGATGGCTACACCTTC
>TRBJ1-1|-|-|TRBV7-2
CASRTRGNTEAFF
TGTGCCAGCAGGACTCGGGGTAACACTGAAGCTTTCTTT
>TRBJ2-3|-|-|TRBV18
CASSPSLARGREDTQYF
TGTGCCAGCTCACCCTCTCTGGCCAGGGGCCGGGAAGATACGCAGTATTTT
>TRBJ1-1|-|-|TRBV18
CASSSKNTEAFF
TGTGCCAGCTCATCCAAGAACACTGAAGCTTTCTTT
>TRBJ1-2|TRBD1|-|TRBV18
CASSPTGGDYGYTF
TGTGCCAGCTCACCTACAGGGGGGGACTATGGCTACACCTTC
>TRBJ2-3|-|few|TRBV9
CASSVAADTQYF
TGTGCCAGCAGCGTGGCCGCAGATACGCAGTATTTT
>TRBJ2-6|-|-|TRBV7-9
CASRLAGANVLTF
TGTGCCAGCAGATTGGCTGGGGCCAACGTCCTGACTTTC
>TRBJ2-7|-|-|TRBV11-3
CGGSYEQYF
TGTGGGGGTAGCTACGAGCAGTACTTC
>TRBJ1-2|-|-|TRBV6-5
CASSYFVGAGGYTF
TGTGCCAGCAGTTACTTCGTCGGTGCAGGAGGCTACACCTTC
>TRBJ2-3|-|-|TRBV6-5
CASRRDLRTRDTQYF
TGTGCCAGCAGGCGGGACTTACGAACTAGAGATACGCAGTATTTT
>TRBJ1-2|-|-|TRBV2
CASRADRNYGYTF
TGCGCCAGCAGGGCAGACCGAAACTATGGCTACACCTTC
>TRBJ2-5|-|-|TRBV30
CAWQTKPSGGQYF
TGTGCCTGGCAGACTAAACCCAGCGGTGGCCAGTACTTC
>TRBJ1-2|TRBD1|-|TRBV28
CASRISGTGAGGYTF
TGTGCCAGCAGGATCTCGGGGACAGGGGCTGGAGGCTACACCTTC
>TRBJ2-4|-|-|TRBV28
CASSLRGLAKNIQYF
TGTGCCAGCAGTTTGAGGGGATTAGCCAAAAACATTCAGTACTTC
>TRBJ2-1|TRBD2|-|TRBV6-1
CASRSGSGEGQFF
TGTGCCAGCAGATCCGGTAGCGGGGAGGGGCAGTTCTTC
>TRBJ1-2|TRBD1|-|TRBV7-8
CASSPDRGHYGYTF
TGTGCCAGCAGCCCTGACAGGGGGCACTATGGCTACACCTTC
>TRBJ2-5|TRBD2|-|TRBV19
CASSSLSGAGETQYF
TGTGCCAGTAGTTCTCTAAGCGGGGCAGGAGAGACCCAGTACTTC
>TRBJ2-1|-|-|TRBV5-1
CASSSEGAYNEQFF
TGCGCCAGCAGCTCGGAGGGCGCCTACAATGAGCAGTTCTTC
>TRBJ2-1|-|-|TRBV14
CASSLPGAEQFF
TGTGCCAGCAGCCTCCCGGGGGCTGAGCAGTTCTTC
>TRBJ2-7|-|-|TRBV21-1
CASSKGGSGNDKGDEQYF
TGTGCCAGCAGCAAAGGGGGAAGCGGGAATGACAAGGGAGACGAGCAGTACTTC
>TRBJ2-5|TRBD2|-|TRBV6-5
CASSLLGLAQETQYF
TGTGCCAGCAGTCTACTAGGACTAGCCCAAGAGACCCAGTACTTC
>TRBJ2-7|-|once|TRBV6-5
CASSWLTYEQYF
TGTGCCAGCAGTTGGCTCACCTACGAGCAGTACTTC
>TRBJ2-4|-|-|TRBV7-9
CASSLTTGAKNIQYF
TGTGCCAGCAGCCTAACAACTGGGGCCAAAAACATTCAGTACTTC
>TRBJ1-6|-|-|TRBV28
CASSPRGGFGVPLGSPLHF
TGTGCCAGCAGTCCGCGCGGGGGGTTTGGGGTCCCGTTGGGGTCACCCCTCCACTTT
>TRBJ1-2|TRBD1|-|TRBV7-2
CASSLGTGGARGSYGYTF
TGTGCCAGCAGCTTAGGGACAGGGGGCGCGAGAGGATCCTATGGCTACACCTTC
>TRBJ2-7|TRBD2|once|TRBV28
CASRGGYYEQYF
TGTGCCAGCCGGGGGGGGTACTACGAGCAGTACTTC
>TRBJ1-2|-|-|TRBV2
CASSAGVGNGYTF
TGTGCCAGCAGTGCTGGGGTTGGGAATGGCTACACCTTC
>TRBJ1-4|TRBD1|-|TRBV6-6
CAATGGGNEKLFF
TGTGCCGCGACAGGGGGCGGGAATGAAAAACTGTTTTTT
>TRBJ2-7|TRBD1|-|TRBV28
CASSLGDRGYEQYF
TGTGCCAGCAGCCTGGGCGACAGGGGTTACGAGCAGTACTTC
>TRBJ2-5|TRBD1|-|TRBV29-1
CSVAHGQVSLVQETQYF
TGCAGCGTTGCCCACGGACAGGTCTCCCTCGTACAGGAGACCCAGTACTTC
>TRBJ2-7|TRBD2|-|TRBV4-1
CASSQVGGRGEQYF
TGCGCCAGCAGCCAAGTCGGCGGGAGAGGCGAGCAGTACTTC
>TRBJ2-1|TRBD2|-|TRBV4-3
CASSLSSGLYNEQFF
TGCGCCAGCAGCCTATCTAGCGGCCTCTACAATGAGCAGTTCTTC
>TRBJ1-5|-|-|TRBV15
CATSRERYSNQPQHF
TGTGCCACCAGCAGAGAACGGTATAGCAATCAGCCCCAGCATTTT
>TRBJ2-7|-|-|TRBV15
CATSRGRGGYEQYF
TGTGCCACCAGCAGAGGTAGGGGGGGCTACGAGCAGTACTTC
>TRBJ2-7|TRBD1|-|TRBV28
CASWGDRAYEQYF
TGTGCCAGCTGGGGGGACAGGGCCTACGAGCAGTACTTC
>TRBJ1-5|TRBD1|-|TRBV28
CASSLTGRIGNQPQHF
TGTGCCAGCAGTTTGACAGGGAGGATTGGCAATCAGCCCCAGCATTTT
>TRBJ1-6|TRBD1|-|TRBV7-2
CASSPSPGTGGKVPLHF
TGTGCCAGCAGCCCAAGTCCCGGGACAGGGGGCAAGGTCCCCCTCCACTTT
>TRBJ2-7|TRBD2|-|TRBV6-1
CASSEAFGAGVNGQYF
TGTGCCAGCAGTGAAGCGTTTGGGGCGGGAGTGAATGGGCAGTACTTC
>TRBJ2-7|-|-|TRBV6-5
CASSYSTRMASEQYF
TGTGCCAGCAGTTACTCAACTAGGATGGCTTCCGAGCAGTACTTC
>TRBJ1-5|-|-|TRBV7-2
CASSLGRGLHQPQHF
TGTGCCAGCAGCTTAGGCAGGGGACTACATCAGCCCCAGCATTTT
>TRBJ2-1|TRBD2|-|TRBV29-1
CSVENPSGGYNEQFF
TGCAGCGTTGAAAACCCTAGCGGGGGTTACAATGAGCAGTTCTTC
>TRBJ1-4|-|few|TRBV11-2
CASSFERLNEKLFF
TGTGCCAGCAGCTTCGAGCGACTTAATGAAAAACTGTTTTTT
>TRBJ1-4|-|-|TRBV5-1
CASSLTGATTNEKLFF
TGCGCCAGCAGCTTGACAGGAGCTACAACTAATGAAAAACTGTTTTTT
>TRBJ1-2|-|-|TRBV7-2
CASSYPGYQGYGYTF
TGTGCCAGCAGCTACCCAGGATATCAGGGCTATGGCTACACCTTC
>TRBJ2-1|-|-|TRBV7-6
CASSLRASPSYNEQFF
TGTGCCAGCAGCTTAAGGGCGTCACCCTCCTACAATGAGCAGTTCTTC
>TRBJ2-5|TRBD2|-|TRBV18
CASSPGLAGPQETQYF
TGTGCCAGCTCACCAGGACTAGCGGGGCCCCAAGAGACCCAGTACTTC
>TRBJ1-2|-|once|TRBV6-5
CASSAGQIVYTF
TGTGCCAGCAGTGCCGGTCAGATTGTCTACACCTTC
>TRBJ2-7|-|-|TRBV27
CASSFQGHSYEQYF
TGTGCCAGCAGTTTTCAGGGTCACTCCTACGAGCAGTACTTC